This TCR beta chain was identified during a study of shared clonotypes between healthy human individuals. Overall study findings and caveats: Against clonotypes common to all four donors, non-shared ones had lower generation probabilities. Clonotype sharing among donors was expected to depend on sequencing depth. Memory subsets generally showed lower estimated richness than naive subsets.

As to this clone: The antigen remains unidentified.

The naive CD8 population came from CD45RO-negative cells selected for CCR7, without terminally differentiated effector memory CD45RA+ cells. It was across several immunoSEQ plates that each subset's genomic DNA was evenly split. Some clones are missing from TCRdb's copy, which holds only in-frame ones; the method was immunoSEQ multiplex PCR. The sample holds nearly 600,000 clones; 95% are singletons and the top ten take less than 0.13%. Looked up from germline, CDR1 is MNHEY and CDR2 is SMNVEV (reference sequence). This CDR3 is 15 amino acids long. The germline V and J ends were trimmed by 5 bases and 0 bases, with 14 bases remaining between them.

The chain combines TRBV27 with TRBJ2-7; possibly TRBD2 for D (5 bases). The material sequenced was naive CD8+ T cells sorted from blood. This TCR derives from a woman aged 25 to 45 in good health. The CDR3 coding sequence is TGTGCCAGCAGTCCACTAGACGCGAGCTCCTACGAGCAGTACTTC. It translates to CASSPLDASSYEQYF.